These 14 T cell receptor beta chains were all obtained from the same sample, sequenced in a study of cytomegalovirus exposure and HLA in healthy donors. The primer mix had 60 Vbeta and 13 Jbeta primers. Using immunoSEQ multiplex PCR, the repertoire was profiled, and TCRdb retains in-frame clones only, with some absent. This sample has about 120,000 clones; about three quarters occur once, and the top ten carry 3% to 4%. Sample: PBMCs. These receptors were obtained from a woman in her 30s in good health and CMV-seropositive.

This chain links TRBV2 with TRBJ1-2, with D perhaps matching TRBD1 (6 bases). The CDR3 contains 12 residues. CDR1 is SNHLY and CDR2 is FYNNEI in the germline V gene. The ends were cut back, 6 bases at V and 5 bases at J, with 10 bases in the middle. As DNA, the CDR3 is TGTGCCAGCAGAGATCAGGGGTATGGCTACACCTTC. It codes for CASRDQGYGYTF.

The gene calls are TRBV6-6 and TRBJ2-5, with 14 nucleotides matching TRBD2. This CDR3 is built from 16 residues. Losses at the gene ends were 2 bases for V and 2 bases for J; bases not matched to a gene: 1. Germline values: CDR1 MNHNY, CDR2 SVGAGI (reference sequence). The CDR3 loop is CASSYRTSGGQETQYF. The CDR3, as DNA: TGTGCCAGCAGTTACCGGACTAGCGGGGGGCAAGAGACCCAGTACTTC.

The V and J genes are TRBV7-9 and TRBJ1-6, with D maybe TRBD1 (5 bases). V was trimmed by 7 bases and J by 0 bases, leaving 19 bases between them. From germline, CDR1 is SEHNR and CDR2 FQNEAQ (reference sequence). CDR3 length equals 18 residues. The DNA for the CDR3 is TGTGCCAGCACCCATGCGGGGGGACCGACCTCCTATAATTCACCCCTCCACTTT. Its protein product is CASTHAGGPTSYNSPLHF.

CDR3 DNA sequence: TGTGCCAGCAGCTGGGCCGGGACAGGGATTCTTCAATCACCCCTCCACTTT. As protein: CASSWAGTGILQSPLHF. The chain employs TRBV7-9 and TRBJ1-6; 9 positions agree with TRBD1. Germline V gene lookup returns CDR1 SEHNR and CDR2 FQNEAQ (reference sequence). Trimming at V came to 4 bases and at J to 10 bases, leaving 14 bases not matched to a gene. This CDR3 spans 17 amino acids.

The J gene is TRBJ2-3, the V gene TRBV28; a weak D match, TRBD2 (7 bases). V dropped 5 bases and J dropped 5 bases, with 17 bases sitting between them. Germline CDR1 reads MDHEN; CDR2 reads SYDVKM. CDR3 size: 15 residues. CDR3 bases: TGTGCCAGCAGTCCCCAACGGGGGGCCAGAGATACGCAGTATTTT. Its translation: CASSPQRGARDTQYF.

The V gene is TRBV6-5, the J gene TRBJ1-2; D uncertain. Trimming shortened V by 7 bases and J by 4 bases, and 16 bases separated the two germline ends. The CDR3 runs 14 residues. The germline CDR1 and CDR2 sequences are MNHEY and SVGAGI. In DNA, the CDR3 is TGTGCCAGCACCTACGGTAGCGACGGCTATGGCTACACCTTC. Translated, it gives CASTYGSDGYGYTF.

The V and J genes are TRBV14 and TRBJ1-2; D call uncertain. The CDR3 is 15 residues long. Germline V lookup: CDR1 SGHDN, CDR2 FVKESK. The V end was cut by 5 bases, the J end by 5 bases, with 18 bases between. CDR3 sequence (DNA): TGTGCCAGCAGCTTCCGGGTTTCGAACTATTATGGCTACACCTTC. The encoded protein is CASSFRVSNYYGYTF.

This clone came up once. The J gene is TRBJ2-3, the V gene TRBV6-6; 8 bases line up with TRBD2. Per the germline V gene, CDR1 is MNHNY and CDR2 is SVGAGI (reference sequence). CDR3 length: 12 amino acids. V shed 8 bases and J 6 bases; nucleotides not matched to a gene: 4. This CDR3 is CASRAGGDTQYF. CDR3 bases: TGTGCCAGCCGGGCGGGGGGCGATACGCAGTATTTT.

The J gene is TRBJ2-5, the V gene TRBV28; tentative D call: TRBD1 (7 bases). Germline V gene sequence: CDR1 MDHEN, CDR2 SYDVKM. V lost 6 bases, J lost 2 bases, and 22 bases lay in between. The CDR3 has 17 residues. This chain's CDR3 is CASSRTGPSGSQETQYF. CDR3 nucleotide sequence: TGTGCCAGCAGCCGGACAGGTCCCAGCGGGTCACAAGAGACCCAGTACTTC.

V usage is TRBV27 and J usage is TRBJ2-7; possibly TRBD1 for D (5 bases). The germline V gene encodes CDR1 MNHEY and CDR2 SMNVEV (reference sequence). The CDR3 is 15 residues long. The V end was cut by 4 bases, the J end by 2 bases, with 15 bases between. The CDR3 nucleotides are TGTGCCAGCAGTTCCGCCGGAACAGGTCCCTACGAGCAGTACTTC. This codes for CASSSAGTGPYEQYF.

The genes are TRBV2 and TRBJ2-5; tentative D call: TRBD1 (5 bases). This CDR3 region has 13 residues. The germline V gene has CDR1 SNHLY and CDR2 FYNNEI. Trimming took off 6 bases at V and 5 bases at J, with 13 bases between the two ends. The chain's CDR3 is CASSPRVTETQYF. The CDR3 nucleotides read TGTGCCAGCAGCCCCAGGGTGACGGAGACCCAGTACTTC.

The rearrangement links TRBV19 to TRBJ2-7, with D possibly matching TRBD1 (5 bases). CDR3 length: 14 amino acids. In germline, CDR1 is LNHDA, CDR2 SQIVND (reference sequence). V lost 5 bases and J lost 6, with 17 bases in between. CDR3 region: CASSSQGGSAEQYF. As DNA, the CDR3 is TGTGCCAGTAGTTCCCAGGGTGGGTCCGCCGAGCAGTACTTC.

The CDR3 coding sequence is TGTGCCAGCACCCTTGCAGATACGCAGTATTTT. Residues: CASTLADTQYF. This rearrangement joins TRBV5-8 to TRBJ2-3, with no clear D. V gave up 6 bases and J gave up 4 bases, with 6 bases separating them. This CDR3 is 11 amino acids long. From germline, CDR1 is SGHTS and CDR2 YDEGEE.

V is TRBV7-2 and J is TRBJ2-3; no clear D gene. Trimming removed 4 bases at V and 3 bases at J, with 23 bases between. The CDR3 has 18 residues. Germline values: CDR1 SGHTA, CDR2 FQGNSA. CDR3 bases: TGTGCCAGCAGCTCAGCCCTAACAGCAGCTCGTCCTACAGATACGCAGTATTTT. Amino acid sequence: CASSSALTAARPTDTQYF.